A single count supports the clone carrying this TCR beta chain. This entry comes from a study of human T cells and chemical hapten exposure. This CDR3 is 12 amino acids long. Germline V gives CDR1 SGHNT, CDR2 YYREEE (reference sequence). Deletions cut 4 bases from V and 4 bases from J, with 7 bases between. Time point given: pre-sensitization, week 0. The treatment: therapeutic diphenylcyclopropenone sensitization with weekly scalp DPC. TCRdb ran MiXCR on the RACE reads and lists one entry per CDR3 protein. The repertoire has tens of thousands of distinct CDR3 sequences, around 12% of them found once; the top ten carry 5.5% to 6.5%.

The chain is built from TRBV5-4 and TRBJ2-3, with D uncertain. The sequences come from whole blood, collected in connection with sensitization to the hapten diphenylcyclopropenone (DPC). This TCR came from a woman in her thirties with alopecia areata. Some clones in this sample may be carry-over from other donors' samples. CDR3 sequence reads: CASSPDSDTQYF. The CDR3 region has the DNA TGTGCCAGCAGCCCTGACTCAGATACGCAGTATTTT.